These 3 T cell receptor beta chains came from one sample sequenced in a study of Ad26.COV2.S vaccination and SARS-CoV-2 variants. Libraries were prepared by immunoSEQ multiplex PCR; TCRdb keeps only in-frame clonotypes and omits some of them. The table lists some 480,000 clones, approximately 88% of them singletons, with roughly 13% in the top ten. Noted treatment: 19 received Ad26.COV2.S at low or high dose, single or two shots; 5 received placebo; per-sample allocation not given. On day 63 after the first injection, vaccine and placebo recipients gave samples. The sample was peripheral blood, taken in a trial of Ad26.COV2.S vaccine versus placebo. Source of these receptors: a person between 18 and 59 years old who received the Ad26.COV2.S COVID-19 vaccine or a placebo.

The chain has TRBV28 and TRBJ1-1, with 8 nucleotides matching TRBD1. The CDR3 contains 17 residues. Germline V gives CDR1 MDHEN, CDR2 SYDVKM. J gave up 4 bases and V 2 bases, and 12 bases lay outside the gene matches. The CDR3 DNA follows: TGTGCCAGCAGTTTACGCCAGGACAGGGACTTGAGCACTGAAGCTTTCTTT. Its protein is CASSLRQDRDLSTEAFF.

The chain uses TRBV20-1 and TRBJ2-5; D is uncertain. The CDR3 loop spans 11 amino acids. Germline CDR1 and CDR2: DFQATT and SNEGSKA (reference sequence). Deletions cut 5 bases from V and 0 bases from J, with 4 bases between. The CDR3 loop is CSAADQETQYF. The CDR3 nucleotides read TGCAGTGCTGCGGACCAAGAGACCCAGTACTTC.

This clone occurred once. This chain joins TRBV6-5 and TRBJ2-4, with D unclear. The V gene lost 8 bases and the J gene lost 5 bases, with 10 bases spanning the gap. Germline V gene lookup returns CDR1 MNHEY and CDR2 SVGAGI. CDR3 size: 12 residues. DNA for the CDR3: TGTGCCAGCCGCGGATGGGAAAACATTCAGTACTTC. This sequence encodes CASRGWENIQYF.